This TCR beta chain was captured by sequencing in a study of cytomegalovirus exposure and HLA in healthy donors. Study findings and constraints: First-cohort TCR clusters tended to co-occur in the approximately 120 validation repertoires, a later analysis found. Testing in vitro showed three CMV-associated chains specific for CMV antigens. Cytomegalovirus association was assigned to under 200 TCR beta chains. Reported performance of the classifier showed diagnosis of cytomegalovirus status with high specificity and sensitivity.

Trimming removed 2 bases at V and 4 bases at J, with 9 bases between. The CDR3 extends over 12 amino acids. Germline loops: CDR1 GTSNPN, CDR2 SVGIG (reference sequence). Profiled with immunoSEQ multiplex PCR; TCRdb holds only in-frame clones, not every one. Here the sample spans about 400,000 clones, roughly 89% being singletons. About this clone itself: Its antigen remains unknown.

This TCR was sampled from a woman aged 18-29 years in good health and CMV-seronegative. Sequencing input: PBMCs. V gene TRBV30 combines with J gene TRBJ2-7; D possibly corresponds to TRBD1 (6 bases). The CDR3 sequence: CAWSLTGYEQYF. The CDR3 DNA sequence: TGTGCCTGGAGTCTGACAGGTTACGAGCAGTACTTC.